The next 4 T cell receptor beta chains were all read from a single sample in a study of CD8 T cells in Susac syndrome. Reverse transcription of roughly 0.5 to 1 ug RNA used random hexamers. TCRdb ran MiXCR on the immunoSEQ multiplex PCR reads and lists one entry per CDR3 protein. Here the sample spans 150,000 to 160,000 distinct CDR3 sequences, about 94% being singletons. Sample: CD8+ T cells from PBMCs. The origin of the receptors is a human donor with multiple sclerosis.

The chain combines TRBV27 with TRBJ1-1; no clear D gene. CDR3 length: 13 residues. Per the germline V gene, CDR1 is MNHEY and CDR2 is SMNVEV (reference sequence). V was pared by 5 bases and J by 4 bases, with 11 bases between. The DNA of the CDR3 is TGTGCCAGCAGTCCCGGGATCAGCACTGAAGCTTTCTTT. It codes for CASSPGISTEAFF.

The chain links TRBV19 to TRBJ1-2; TRBD1 matches at 9 bases. Germline assignment: CDR1 LNHDA and CDR2 SQIVND (reference sequence). This CDR3 is 13 amino acids long. V dropped 5 bases and J dropped 6; count of bases not matched to a gene: 4. CDR3 coding DNA: TGTGCCAGTAGTGTAAGGACAGGGGATGGCTACACCTTC. Translation gives CASSVRTGDGYTF.

The chain recombines TRBV7-9 with TRBJ2-7, with TRBD2 as a possible D gene (5 bases). The CDR3 consists of 14 residues. V was pared by 5 bases and J by 4 bases, with 15 bases between. Germline V CDR1 and CDR2: SEHNR, FQNEAQ (reference sequence). CDR3 nucleotide sequence: TGTGCCAGCAGCCCGAGGGAAAAAAGATACGAGCAGTACTTC. Protein product: CASSPREKRYEQYF.

This chain joins TRBV24-1 and TRBJ2-1, with 8 bases aligning to TRBD2. This CDR3 has 15 amino acids. V lost 6 bases to trimming and J lost 3 bases; unmatched junction nucleotides: 6. Germline V gene lookup returns CDR1 KGHDR and CDR2 SFDVKD. CDR3 DNA sequence: TGTGCCACCAGTCCCGGGACTAGTATCTACAATGAGCAGTTCTTC. This encodes CATSPGTSIYNEQFF.